Included here is one T cell receptor beta chain sequence, with context. The antigen is not known. The record originates from a study of T cell responses to AZD1222 COVID-19 vaccine. General study results and limits: Unmutated variant regions reportedly attract nearly half of all spike-specific TCRs. Repertoire sampling occurred only after the peak T cell response. Among the donors, most were white British and more were female, and clonal diversity was possibly underestimated. Just a handful of AZD1222 recipients tested seropositive at baseline.

V lost 7 bases and J 2 bases, leaving 12 bases between the germline ends. Per germline, CDR1 GTSNPN and CDR2 SVGIG (reference sequence). This CDR3 has 12 residues. Produced via immunoSEQ multiplex PCR; TCRdb's table is partial and in-frame only. Seen here are about 120,000 clones, approximately 85% observed once, and the top ten hold almost 9.5%. This rearrangement joins TRBV30 to TRBJ2-7; no definite D call. The origin of this receptor is an adult in good health. Sequencing was performed on peripheral blood, taken on day 0 of AZD1222 vaccination. CDR3 nucleotides: TGTGCCTCCACGTCTAGTACCTACGAGCAGTACTTC. Protein: CASTSSTYEQYF.